This T cell receptor beta chain was profiled in a study of T cell clusters in autoimmune cytopenias. TRB rearrangements were amplified by touch-down multiplex PCR with mixed TRB-A/B primers. TCRdb re-called the multiplex PCR reads and catalogs CDR3 proteins one per entry, DNA excluded. The specimen's table records about 15,000 distinct CDR3 sequences. Considering frequency, this clonotype is medium-sized (0.01 to 0.1%). Antigen: not known. Some 40,000 genome equivalents of blood DNA were amplified for TRB. Whole-study findings and limits: TRB repertoire shifts in secondary cytopenia and chronic lymphocytic leukemia mostly reflected lymphoma, not autoimmunity.

The sample was also reused in another study, on T cell repertoires in aging, cancer and after chemotherapy.

Material for sequencing was peripheral blood. The source is a human donor in good health.

The CDR3 region is CSVVKGQNTIYF. The chain carries TRBV29-1 and TRBJ1-3. The CDR3 spans 12 residues. CDR1 and CDR2 from the germline V gene are SQVTM and ANQGSEA.